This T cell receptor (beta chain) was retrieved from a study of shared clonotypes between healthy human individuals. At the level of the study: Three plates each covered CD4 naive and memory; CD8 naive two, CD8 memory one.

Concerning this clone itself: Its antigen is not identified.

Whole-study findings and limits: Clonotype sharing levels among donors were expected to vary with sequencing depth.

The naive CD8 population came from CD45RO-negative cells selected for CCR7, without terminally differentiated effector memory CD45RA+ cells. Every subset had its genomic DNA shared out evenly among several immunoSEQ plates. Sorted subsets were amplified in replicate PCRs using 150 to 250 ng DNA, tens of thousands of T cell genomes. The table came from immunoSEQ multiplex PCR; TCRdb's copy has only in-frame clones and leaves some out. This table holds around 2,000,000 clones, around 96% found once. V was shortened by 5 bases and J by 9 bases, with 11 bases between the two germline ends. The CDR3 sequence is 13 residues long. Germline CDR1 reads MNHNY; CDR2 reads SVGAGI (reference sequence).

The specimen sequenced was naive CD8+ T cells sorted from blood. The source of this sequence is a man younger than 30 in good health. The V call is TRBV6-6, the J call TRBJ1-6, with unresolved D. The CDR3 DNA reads TGTGCCAGCAGTCCGGAACACAGTTCACCCCTCCACTTT. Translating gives CASSPEHSSPLHF.